A single sample is the source of the 13 T cell receptor beta chains below, sequenced in a study of shared T cell receptors in the human thymus. Repertoires were generated with immunoSEQ multiplex PCR, while TCRdb's copy carries only in-frame clones and drops some. This sample carries under 850,000 clones, around 87% of them seen once, and the ten largest clones take 0.01%. These sequences were also reported in another study, on human thymus T cells.

Sequenced: thymocytes. The receptors come from a boy younger than two with a congenital heart defect.

The CDR3 coding sequence is TGTGCCAGCAGCCAAGGGACAGGGAATGGAAACACCATATATTTT. Its protein product is CASSQGTGNGNTIYF. The rearrangement links TRBV14 to TRBJ1-3; 8 positions agree with TRBD1. The V gene end was trimmed by 1 base and the J gene end by 3 bases; junction bases not matched to a gene: 2. This CDR3 comprises 15 residues. CDR1 is SGHDN, CDR2 FVKESK, per germline. Full variable domain (outside the CDR3, taken from reference TRBV14 and TRBJ1-3): EAGVTQFPSHSVIEKGQTVTLRCDPISGHDNLYWYRRVMGKEIKFLLHFVKESKQDESGMPNNRFLAERTGGTYSTLKVQPAELEDSGVYFCASSQGTGNGNTIYFGEGSWLTVV.

The chain has TRBV5-1 and TRBJ2-7, with D possibly TRBD2 on 6 matching bases. The germline gives CDR1 SGHRS, CDR2 YFSETQ. The CDR3 is 15 amino acids. The V end was cut by 2 bases, the J end by 2 bases, with 14 bases between. The CDR3 loop is CASSFTSSVPYEQYF. CDR3 nucleotides: TGCGCCAGCAGCTTTACTAGCAGTGTCCCCTACGAGCAGTACTTC.

The rearrangement joins TRBV29-1 to TRBJ2-7; TRBD2 is a possible D gene (6 bases). V lost 7 bases and J lost 6, with 13 bases in between. Germline V gives CDR1 SQVTM, CDR2 ANQGSEA. The CDR3 loop spans 11 amino acids. In DNA, the CDR3 is TGCAGCGCCCCCCACGGGGGCGAGCAGTACTTC. This translates into CSAPHGGEQYF.

This clone was seen a single time. J is TRBJ2-7 and V is TRBV5-6; 13 nucleotides align to TRBD2. V shed 2 bases, J shed 5 bases, and the junction held 7 bases outside the gene matches. The CDR3 runs 16 residues. Per the germline V gene, CDR1 is SGHDT and CDR2 is YYEEEE. The CDR3 protein is CASSFQTSGRAHEQYF. For the CDR3, the DNA is TGTGCCAGCAGCTTTCAAACTAGCGGGAGGGCCCACGAGCAGTACTTC.

This clone was seen once. The chain has TRBV27 and TRBJ1-1, with 7 positions matching TRBD1. This CDR3 has 14 residues. V shed 5 bases, J shed 1 base, and the junction held 4 bases outside the gene matches. From germline, CDR1 is MNHEY and CDR2 SMNVEV (reference sequence). Here the CDR3 DNA reads TGTGCCAGCAGTACACAGGGGCGGAACACTGAAGCTTTCTTT. It codes for CASSTQGRNTEAFF.

The chain has TRBV19 and TRBJ2-7, with D possibly being TRBD1 (5 bases). The CDR3 length is 14 residues. With 4 bases removed from V and 0 bases from J, the gap between germline ends came to 10 bases. Germline V gene data show CDR1 as LNHDA and CDR2 as SQIVND (reference sequence). The CDR3 loop reads CASSTQGNSYEQYF. In DNA, the CDR3 is TGTGCCAGTAGTACGCAGGGTAACTCCTACGAGCAGTACTTC.

The chain carries TRBV7-9 and TRBJ1-4, with a possible D match to TRBD1 (6 bases). CDR1 and CDR2 from the germline V gene are SEHNR and FQNEAQ (reference sequence). The ends were cut back, 3 bases at V and 3 bases at J, with 8 bases in the middle. CDR3 length: 14 amino acids. For the CDR3, the DNA is TGTGCCAGCAGCTTCGAGGGGGCTAATGAAAAACTGTTTTTT. It codes for CASSFEGANEKLFF.

V usage is TRBV27 and J usage is TRBJ1-1, with D tentatively TRBD1 (5 bases). CDR3 size: 18 residues. V lost 0 bases and J 0 bases, leaving 17 bases between the germline ends. CDR1 and CDR2 (germline): MNHEY, SMNVEV (reference sequence). The CDR3 spells CASSLSRTFAEMNTEAFF. In DNA, the CDR3 is TGTGCCAGCAGTTTATCGAGGACATTCGCAGAAATGAACACTGAAGCTTTCTTT.

The CDR3 reads CATGTGNNQPQHF. For the CDR3, the DNA is TGTGCCACCGGGACAGGGAACAATCAGCCCCAGCATTTT. The chain recombines TRBV15 with TRBJ1-5; TRBD1 aligns across 9 bases. After removal of 8 bases from V and 3 bases from J, the junction contained 2 bases not matched to a gene. This CDR3 contains 13 residues. Germline V gene data show CDR1 as LNHNV and CDR2 as YYDKDF (reference sequence).

The chain uses TRBV5-4 and TRBJ2-4, with D possibly TRBD2 on 5 matching bases. The CDR3 is 16 residues long. V lost 0 bases and J 4 bases, leaving 14 bases between the germline ends. CDR1 SGHNT and CDR2 YYREEE come from the germline V gene (reference sequence). CDR3: CASSLVLSRGKNIQYF. In nucleotides, the CDR3 is TGTGCCAGCAGCTTGGTTCTGAGTAGAGGGAAAAACATTCAGTACTTC.

This chain uses TRBV27 with TRBJ1-1; D call uncertain. Per the germline V gene, CDR1 is MNHEY and CDR2 is SMNVEV (reference sequence). This CDR3 comprises 16 residues. Trimming removed 6 bases from V and 4 bases from J, with 21 bases in between. The CDR3 is CASSQGLRAGGTEAFF. DNA for the CDR3: TGTGCCAGCAGCCAAGGGTTGAGGGCCGGAGGCACTGAAGCTTTCTTT.

The chain carries TRBV29-1 and TRBJ2-2; D may be TRBD1 (6 bases). Germline loops: CDR1 SQVTM, CDR2 ANQGSEA. Deletions cut 1 base from V and 0 bases from J, with 15 bases between. This CDR3 is 17 amino acids long. The CDR3 is CSVEAFRGMTNTGELFF. The CDR3 DNA is TGCAGCGTTGAAGCCTTCAGGGGCATGACGAACACCGGGGAGCTGTTTTTT.

The chain links TRBV6-6 to TRBJ2-5; 11 bases fit TRBD2. This CDR3 is 16 amino acids long. The ends lost 0 bases at V and 4 bases at J; junction bases unmatched: 4. From germline, CDR1 is MNHNY and CDR2 SVGAGI (reference sequence). CDR3 in DNA: TGTGCCAGCAGTTACTCCCGACTAGCGGGACGAGAGACCCAGTACTTC. This sequence encodes CASSYSRLAGRETQYF.